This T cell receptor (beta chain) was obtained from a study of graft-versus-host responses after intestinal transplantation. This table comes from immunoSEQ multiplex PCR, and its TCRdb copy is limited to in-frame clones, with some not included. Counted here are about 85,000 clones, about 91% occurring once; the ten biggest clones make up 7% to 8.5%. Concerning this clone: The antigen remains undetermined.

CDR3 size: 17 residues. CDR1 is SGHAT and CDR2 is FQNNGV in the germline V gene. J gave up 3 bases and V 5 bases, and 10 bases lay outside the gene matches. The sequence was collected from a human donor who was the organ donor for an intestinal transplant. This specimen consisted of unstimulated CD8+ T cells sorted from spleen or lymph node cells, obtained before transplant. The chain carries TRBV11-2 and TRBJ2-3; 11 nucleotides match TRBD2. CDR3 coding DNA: TGTGCCAGCAGCGGGTATAGCGGGAGGGCGGGAACAGATACGCAGTATTTT. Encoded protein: CASSGYSGRAGTDTQYF.